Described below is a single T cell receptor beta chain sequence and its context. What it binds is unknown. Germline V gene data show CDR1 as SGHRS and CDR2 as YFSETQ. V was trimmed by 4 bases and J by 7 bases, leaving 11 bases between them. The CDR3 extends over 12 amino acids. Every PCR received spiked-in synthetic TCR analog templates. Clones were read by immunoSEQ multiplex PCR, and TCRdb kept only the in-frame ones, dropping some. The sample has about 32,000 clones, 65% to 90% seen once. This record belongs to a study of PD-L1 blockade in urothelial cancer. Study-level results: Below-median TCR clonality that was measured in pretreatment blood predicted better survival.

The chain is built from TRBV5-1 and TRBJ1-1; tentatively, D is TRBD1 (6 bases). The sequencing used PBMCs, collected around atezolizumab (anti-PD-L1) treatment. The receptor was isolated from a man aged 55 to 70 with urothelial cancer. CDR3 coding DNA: TGCGCCAGCAGCGTGACAGGAGGTGAAGCTTTCTTT. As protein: CASSVTGGEAFF.